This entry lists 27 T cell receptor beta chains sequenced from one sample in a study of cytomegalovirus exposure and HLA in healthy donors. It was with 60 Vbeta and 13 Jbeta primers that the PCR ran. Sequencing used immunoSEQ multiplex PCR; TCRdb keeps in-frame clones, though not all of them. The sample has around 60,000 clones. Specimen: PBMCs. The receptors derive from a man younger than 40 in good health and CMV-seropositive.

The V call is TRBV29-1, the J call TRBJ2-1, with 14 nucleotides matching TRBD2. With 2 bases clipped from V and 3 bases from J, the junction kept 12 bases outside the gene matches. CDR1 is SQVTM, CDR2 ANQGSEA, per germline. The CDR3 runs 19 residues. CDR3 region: CSVEKLLGLAGANYNEQFF. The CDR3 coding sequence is TGCAGCGTTGAAAAATTATTGGGACTAGCGGGGGCGAACTACAATGAGCAGTTCTTC.

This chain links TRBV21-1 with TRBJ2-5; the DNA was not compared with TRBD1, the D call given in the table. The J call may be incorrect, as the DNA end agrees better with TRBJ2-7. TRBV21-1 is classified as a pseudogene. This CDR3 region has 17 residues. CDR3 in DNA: TGTGCCAGCAGCAAAAATAGGGACAGGGCCCTCTCCTACGAGCAGTACTTC. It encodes CASSKNRDRALSYEQYF.

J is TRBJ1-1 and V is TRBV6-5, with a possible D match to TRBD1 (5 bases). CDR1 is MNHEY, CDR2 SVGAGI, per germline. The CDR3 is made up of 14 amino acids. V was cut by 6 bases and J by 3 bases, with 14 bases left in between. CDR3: CASSDGTVHTEAFF. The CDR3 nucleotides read TGTGCCAGCAGCGACGGGACTGTGCACACTGAAGCTTTCTTT.

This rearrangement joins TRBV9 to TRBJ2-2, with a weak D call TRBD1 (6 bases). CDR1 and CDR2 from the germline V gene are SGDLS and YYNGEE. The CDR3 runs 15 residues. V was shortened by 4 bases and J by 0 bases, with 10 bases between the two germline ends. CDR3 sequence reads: CASSMDSANTGELFF. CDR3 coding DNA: TGTGCCAGCAGCATGGACAGTGCGAACACCGGGGAGCTGTTTTTT.

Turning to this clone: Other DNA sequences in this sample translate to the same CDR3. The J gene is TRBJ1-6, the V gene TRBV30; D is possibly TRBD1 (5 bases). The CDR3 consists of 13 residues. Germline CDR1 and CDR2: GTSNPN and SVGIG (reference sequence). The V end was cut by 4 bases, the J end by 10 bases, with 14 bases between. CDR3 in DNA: TGTGCCTGGAACGGGCAGGGTGGATCACCCCTCCACTTT. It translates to CAWNGQGGSPLHF.

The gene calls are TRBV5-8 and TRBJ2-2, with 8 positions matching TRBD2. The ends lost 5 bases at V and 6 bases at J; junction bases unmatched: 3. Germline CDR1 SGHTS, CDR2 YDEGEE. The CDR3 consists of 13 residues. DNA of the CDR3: TGTGCCAGCAGGAATAGCGGGGCCGGGGAGCTGTTTTTT. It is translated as CASRNSGAGELFF.

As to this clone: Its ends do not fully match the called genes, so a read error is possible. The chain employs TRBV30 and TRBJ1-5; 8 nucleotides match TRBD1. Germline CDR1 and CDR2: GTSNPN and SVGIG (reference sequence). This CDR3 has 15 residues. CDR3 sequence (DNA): TGTGCCGGGAGTGTGTGGACAGGGAACAATCAGCCCCAGCATTTT. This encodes CAGSVWTGNNQPQHF.

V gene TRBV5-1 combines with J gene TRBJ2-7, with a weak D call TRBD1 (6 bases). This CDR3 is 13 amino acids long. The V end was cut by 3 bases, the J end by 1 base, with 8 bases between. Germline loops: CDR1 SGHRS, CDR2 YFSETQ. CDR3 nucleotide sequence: TGCGCCAGCAGCTCAGACAGGTCCTACGAGCAGTACTTC. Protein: CASSSDRSYEQYF.

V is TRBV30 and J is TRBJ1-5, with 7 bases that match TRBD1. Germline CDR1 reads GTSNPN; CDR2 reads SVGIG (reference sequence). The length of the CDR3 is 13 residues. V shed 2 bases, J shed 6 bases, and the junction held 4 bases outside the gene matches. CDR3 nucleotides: TGTGCCTGGAGTAGGGGGCTCGGTCAGCCCCAGCATTTT. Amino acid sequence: CAWSRGLGQPQHF.

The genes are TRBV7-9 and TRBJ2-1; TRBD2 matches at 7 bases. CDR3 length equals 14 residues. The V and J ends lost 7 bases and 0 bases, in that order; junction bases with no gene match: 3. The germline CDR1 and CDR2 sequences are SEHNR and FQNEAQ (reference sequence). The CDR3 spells CASTGGSSYNEQFF. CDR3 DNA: TGTGCCAGCACTGGCGGGAGCTCCTACAATGAGCAGTTCTTC.

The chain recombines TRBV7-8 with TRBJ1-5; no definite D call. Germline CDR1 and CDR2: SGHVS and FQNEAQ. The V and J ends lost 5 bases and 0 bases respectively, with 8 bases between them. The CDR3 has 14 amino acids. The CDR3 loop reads CASSPPGSNQPQHF. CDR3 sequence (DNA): TGTGCCAGCAGCCCTCCAGGTAGCAATCAGCCCCAGCATTTT.

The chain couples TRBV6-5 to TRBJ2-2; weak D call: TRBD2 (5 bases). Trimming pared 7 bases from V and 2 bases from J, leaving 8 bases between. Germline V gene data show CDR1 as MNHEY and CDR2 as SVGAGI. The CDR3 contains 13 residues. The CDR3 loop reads CASNPGNTGELFF. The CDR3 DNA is TGTGCCAGCAACCCGGGAAACACCGGGGAGCTGTTTTTT.

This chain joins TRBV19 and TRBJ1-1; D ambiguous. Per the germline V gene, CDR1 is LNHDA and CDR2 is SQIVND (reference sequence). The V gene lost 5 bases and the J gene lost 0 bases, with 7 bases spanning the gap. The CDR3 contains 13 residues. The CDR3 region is CASSFTLNTEAFF. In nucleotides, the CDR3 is TGTGCCAGTAGTTTTACACTGAACACTGAAGCTTTCTTT.

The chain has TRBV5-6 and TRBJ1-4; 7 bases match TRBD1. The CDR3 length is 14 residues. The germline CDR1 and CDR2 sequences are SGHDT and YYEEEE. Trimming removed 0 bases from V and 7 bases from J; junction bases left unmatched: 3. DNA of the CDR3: TGTGCCAGCAGCTTGGGACAGGGAGTTGAAAAACTGTTTTTT. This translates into CASSLGQGVEKLFF.

This CDR3 reads CASSPTSGANYGYTF. CDR3 sequence (DNA): TGTGCCAGCAGCCCAACCAGCGGAGCTAACTATGGCTACACCTTC. This chain joins TRBV7-3 and TRBJ1-2; D is undetermined. Looked up from germline, CDR1 is SGHTA and CDR2 is FQGTGA. The ends were cut back, 5 bases at V and 0 bases at J, with 13 bases in the middle. This CDR3 spans 15 amino acids.

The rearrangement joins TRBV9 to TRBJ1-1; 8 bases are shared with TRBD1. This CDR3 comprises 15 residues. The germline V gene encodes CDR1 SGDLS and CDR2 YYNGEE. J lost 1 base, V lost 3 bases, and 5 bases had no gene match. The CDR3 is CASSDGTGTNTEAFF. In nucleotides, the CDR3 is TGTGCCAGCAGCGACGGGACAGGTACGAACACTGAAGCTTTCTTT.

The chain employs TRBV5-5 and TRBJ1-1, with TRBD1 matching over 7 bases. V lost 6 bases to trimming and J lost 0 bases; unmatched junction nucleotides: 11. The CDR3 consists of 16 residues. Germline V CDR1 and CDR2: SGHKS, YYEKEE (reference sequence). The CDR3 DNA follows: TGTGCCAGCAACCCGGACAGGCGCAATCTGAACACTGAAGCTTTCTTT. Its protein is CASNPDRRNLNTEAFF.

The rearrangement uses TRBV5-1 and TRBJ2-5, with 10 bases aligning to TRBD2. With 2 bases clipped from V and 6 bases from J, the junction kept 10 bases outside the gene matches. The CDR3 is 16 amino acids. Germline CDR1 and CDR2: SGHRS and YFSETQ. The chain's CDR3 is CASSFKWSGGVKTQYF. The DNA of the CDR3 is TGCGCCAGCAGCTTCAAGTGGAGCGGGGGGGTAAAGACCCAGTACTTC.

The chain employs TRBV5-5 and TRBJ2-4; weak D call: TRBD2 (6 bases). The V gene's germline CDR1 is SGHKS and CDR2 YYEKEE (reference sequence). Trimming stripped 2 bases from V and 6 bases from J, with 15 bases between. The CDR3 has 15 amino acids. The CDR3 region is CASSLSPGVGNIQYF. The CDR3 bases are TGTGCCAGCAGCTTATCGCCGGGAGTGGGAAACATTCAGTACTTC.

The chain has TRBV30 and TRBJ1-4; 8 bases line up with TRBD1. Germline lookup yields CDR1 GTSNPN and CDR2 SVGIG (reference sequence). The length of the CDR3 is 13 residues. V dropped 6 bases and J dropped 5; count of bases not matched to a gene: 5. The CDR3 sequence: CACRTGPNEKLFF. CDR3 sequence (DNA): TGTGCCTGTCGGACAGGGCCAAATGAAAAACTGTTTTTT.

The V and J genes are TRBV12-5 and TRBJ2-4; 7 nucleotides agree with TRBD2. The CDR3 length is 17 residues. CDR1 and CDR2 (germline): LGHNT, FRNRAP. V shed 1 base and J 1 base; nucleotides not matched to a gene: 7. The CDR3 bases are TGTGCTAGTGGTTTGGCTCCCCTGACTAGCGCCAAAAACATTCAGTACTTC. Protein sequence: CASGLAPLTSAKNIQYF.

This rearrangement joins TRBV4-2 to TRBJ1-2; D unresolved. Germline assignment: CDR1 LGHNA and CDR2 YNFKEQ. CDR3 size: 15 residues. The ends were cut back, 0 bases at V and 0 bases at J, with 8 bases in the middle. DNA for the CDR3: TGTGCCAGCAGCCAAGATTACACAGCTAACTATGGCTACACCTTC. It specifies CASSQDYTANYGYTF.

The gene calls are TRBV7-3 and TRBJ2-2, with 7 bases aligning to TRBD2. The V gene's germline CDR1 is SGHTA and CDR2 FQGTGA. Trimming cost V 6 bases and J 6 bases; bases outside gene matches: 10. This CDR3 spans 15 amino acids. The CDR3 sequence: CASSPSREGAGELFF. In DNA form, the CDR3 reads TGTGCCAGCAGTCCCTCGAGGGAGGGCGCCGGGGAGCTGTTTTTT.

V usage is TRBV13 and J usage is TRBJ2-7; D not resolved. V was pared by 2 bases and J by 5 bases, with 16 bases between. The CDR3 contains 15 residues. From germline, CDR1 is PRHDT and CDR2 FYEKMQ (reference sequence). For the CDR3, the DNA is TGTGCCAGCAGCTTACAGCCTCACCTAGTCCACGAGCAGTACTTC. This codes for CASSLQPHLVHEQYF.

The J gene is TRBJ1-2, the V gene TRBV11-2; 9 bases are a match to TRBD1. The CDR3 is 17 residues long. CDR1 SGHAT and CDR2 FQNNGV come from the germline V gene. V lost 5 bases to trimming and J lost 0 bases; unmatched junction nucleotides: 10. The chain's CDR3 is CASSPLPQGAPNYGYTF. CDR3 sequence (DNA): TGTGCCAGCAGCCCCCTTCCACAGGGGGCGCCTAACTATGGCTACACCTTC.

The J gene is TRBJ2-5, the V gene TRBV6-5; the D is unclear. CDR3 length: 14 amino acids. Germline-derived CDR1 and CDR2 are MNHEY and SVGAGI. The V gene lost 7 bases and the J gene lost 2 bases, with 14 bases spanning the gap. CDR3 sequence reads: CASKHLTRQETQYF. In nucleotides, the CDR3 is TGTGCCAGCAAGCACCTGACGAGGCAAGAGACCCAGTACTTC.

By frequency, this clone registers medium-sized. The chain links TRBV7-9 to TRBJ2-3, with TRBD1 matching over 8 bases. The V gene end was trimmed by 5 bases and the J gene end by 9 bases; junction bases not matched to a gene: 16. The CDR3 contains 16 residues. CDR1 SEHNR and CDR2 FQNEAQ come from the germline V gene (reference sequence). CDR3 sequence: CASSPPTGALMRTQYF. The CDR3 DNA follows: TGTGCCAGCAGCCCCCCGACAGGGGCGCTGATGAGAACGCAGTATTTT.